This TCR beta chain was profiled in a study of blood T cell repertoires in COVID-19. About the study: The United States, Italy and Spain supplied acute and convalescent COVID-19 samples. T cells, B-cell-depleted T cells, or PBMCs provided the cDNA or gDNA that served as material.

CDR3 length: 12 residues. V was trimmed by 10 bases and J by 3 bases, leaving 10 bases between them. The germline V gene has CDR1 MDHEN and CDR2 SYDVKM. Assignment of participants to cohorts was predicated upon participant-reported clinical history. Some clones are missing from TCRdb's copy, which holds only in-frame ones; the method was immunoSEQ multiplex PCR. The table includes 250,000 or so clones, 70% to 90% detected once. Sequencing was done on a sample of PBMCs or T cells enriched from blood (not recorded which). The J gene is TRBJ1-5, the V gene TRBV28; D might be TRBD1 (5 bases). This clonotype was sampled from a woman aged 25 to 39 with acute COVID-19. The CDR3 sequence: CATRGVNQPQHF. The CDR3, as DNA: TGTGCCACGCGGGGGGTCAATCAGCCCCAGCATTTT.